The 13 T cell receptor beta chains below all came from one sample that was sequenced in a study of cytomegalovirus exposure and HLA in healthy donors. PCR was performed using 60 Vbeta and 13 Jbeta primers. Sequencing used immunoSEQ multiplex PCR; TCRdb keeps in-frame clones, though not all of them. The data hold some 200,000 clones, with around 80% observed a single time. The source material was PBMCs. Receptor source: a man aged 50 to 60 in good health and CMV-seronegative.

CDR3 amino acids: CASSEDRSSNQPQHF. The DNA of the CDR3 is TGTGCCAGCAGTGAGGACAGGAGTAGCAATCAGCCCCAGCATTTT. The chain recombines TRBV25-1 with TRBJ1-5; 7 bases agree with TRBD1. V was pared by 3 bases and J by 0 bases, with 2 bases of the junction left unmatched. The germline CDR1 and CDR2 sequences are MGHDK and SYGVNS. The CDR3 extends over 15 amino acids.

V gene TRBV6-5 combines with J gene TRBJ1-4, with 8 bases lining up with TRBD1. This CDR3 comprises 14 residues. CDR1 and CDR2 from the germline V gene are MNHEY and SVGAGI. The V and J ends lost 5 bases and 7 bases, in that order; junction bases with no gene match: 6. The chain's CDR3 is CASSKDRGIEKLFF. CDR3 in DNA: TGTGCCAGCAGTAAAGACAGGGGCATTGAAAAACTGTTTTTT.

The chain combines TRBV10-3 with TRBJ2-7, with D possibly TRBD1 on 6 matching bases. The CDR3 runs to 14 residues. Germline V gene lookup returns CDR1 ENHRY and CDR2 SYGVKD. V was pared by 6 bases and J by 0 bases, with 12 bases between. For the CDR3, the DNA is TGTGCCATCAGCCAGACAGGCCGCTCCTACGAGCAGTACTTC. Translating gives CAISQTGRSYEQYF.

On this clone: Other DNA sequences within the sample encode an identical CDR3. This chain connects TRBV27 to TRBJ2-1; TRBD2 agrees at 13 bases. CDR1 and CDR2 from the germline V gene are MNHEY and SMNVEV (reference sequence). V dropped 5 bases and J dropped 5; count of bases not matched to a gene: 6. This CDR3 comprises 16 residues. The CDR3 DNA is TGTGCCAGCAGTAGGACCGGGACTAGCGGGAACAATGAGCAGTTCTTC. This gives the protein CASSRTGTSGNNEQFF.

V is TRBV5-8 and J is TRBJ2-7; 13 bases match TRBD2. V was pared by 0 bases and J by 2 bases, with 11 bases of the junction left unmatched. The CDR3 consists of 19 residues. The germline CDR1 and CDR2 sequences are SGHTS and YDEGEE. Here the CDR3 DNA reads TGTGCCAGCAGCTTGGGGTCCGGGACTAGCGGGATTCCTGCCTACGAGCAGTACTTC. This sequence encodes CASSLGSGTSGIPAYEQYF. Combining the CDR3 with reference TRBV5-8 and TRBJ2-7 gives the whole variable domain EAGVTQSPTHLIKTRGQQATLRCSPISGHTSVYWYQQALGLGLQFLLWYDEGEERNRGNFPPRFSGRQFPNYSSELNVNALELEDSALYLCASSLGSGTSGIPAYEQYFGPGTRLTVT.

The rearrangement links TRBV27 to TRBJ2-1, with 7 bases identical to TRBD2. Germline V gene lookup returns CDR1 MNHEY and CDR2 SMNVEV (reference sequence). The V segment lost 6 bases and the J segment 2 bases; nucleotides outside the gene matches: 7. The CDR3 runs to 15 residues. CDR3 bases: TGTGCCAGCAGGGAAGGCGGGAGCGCCTACAATGAGCAGTTCTTC. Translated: CASREGGSAYNEQFF.

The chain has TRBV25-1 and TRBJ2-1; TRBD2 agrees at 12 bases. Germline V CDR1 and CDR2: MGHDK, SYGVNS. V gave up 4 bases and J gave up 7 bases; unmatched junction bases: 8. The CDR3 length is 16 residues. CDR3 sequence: CASSAPTSGRRNEQFF. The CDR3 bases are TGTGCCAGCAGTGCCCCCACTAGCGGGAGGAGAAATGAGCAGTTCTTC.

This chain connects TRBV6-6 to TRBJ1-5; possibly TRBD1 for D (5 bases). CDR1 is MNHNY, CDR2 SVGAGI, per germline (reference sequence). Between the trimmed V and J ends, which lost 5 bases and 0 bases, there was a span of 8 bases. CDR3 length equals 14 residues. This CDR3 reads CASSRQYSNQPQHF. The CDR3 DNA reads TGTGCCAGCAGTCGACAGTATAGCAATCAGCCCCAGCATTTT.

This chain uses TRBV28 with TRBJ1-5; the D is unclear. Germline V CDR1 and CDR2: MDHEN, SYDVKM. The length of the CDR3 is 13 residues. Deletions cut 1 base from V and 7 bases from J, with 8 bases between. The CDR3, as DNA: TGTGCCAGCAGTTTATCGGGATTCCAGCCCCAGCATTTT. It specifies CASSLSGFQPQHF.

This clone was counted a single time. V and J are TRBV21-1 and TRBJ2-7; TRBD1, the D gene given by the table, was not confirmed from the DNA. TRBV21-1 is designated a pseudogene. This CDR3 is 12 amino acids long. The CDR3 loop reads CASSGPENEQYF. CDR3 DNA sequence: TGTGCCAGCAGCGGGCCCGAGAACGAGCAGTACTTC.

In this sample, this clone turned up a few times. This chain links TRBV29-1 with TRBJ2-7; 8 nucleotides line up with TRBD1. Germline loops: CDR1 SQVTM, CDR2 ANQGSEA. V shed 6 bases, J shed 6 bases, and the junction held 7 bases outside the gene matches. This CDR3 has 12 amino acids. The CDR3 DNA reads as TGCAGCGTCCGGACAGGGACCTCCGAGCAGTACTTC. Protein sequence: CSVRTGTSEQYF.

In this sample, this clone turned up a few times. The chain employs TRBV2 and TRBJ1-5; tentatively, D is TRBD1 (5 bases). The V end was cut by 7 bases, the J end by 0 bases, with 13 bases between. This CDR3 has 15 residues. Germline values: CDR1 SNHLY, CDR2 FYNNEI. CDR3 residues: CASTPSGGSNQPQHF. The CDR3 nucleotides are TGTGCCAGCACACCTAGCGGGGGTAGCAATCAGCCCCAGCATTTT.

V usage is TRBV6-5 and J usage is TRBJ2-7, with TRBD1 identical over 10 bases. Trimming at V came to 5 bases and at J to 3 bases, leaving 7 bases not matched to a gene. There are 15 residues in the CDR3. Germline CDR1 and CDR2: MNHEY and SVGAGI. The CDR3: CASSNDRGRLYEQYF. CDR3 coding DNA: TGTGCCAGCAGTAACGACAGGGGGCGCCTCTACGAGCAGTACTTC.